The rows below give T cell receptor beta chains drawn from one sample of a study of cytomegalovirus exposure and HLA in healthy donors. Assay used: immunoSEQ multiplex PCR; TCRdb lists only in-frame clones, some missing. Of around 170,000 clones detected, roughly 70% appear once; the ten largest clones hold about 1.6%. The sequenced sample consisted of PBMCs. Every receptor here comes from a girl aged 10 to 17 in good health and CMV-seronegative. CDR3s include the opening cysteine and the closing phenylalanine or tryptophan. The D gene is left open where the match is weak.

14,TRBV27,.,CASSPLGGAVFYTF
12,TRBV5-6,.,CASSLGDTEAFF
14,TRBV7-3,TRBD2,CASSPLAGGRSMFF
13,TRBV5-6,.,CASSLPGTDTQYF
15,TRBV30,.,CAWRGWTGSTDTQYF
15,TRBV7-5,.,CARSFPTRGTNEQFF
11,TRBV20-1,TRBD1,CSTTGGYGYTF
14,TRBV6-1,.,CASSVGRENEKLFF
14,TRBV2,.,CASRTGSSYNEQFF
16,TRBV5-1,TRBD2,CASSRSTSGGLEEQFF
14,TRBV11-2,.,CASSLNRWSTEAFF
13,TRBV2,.,CASKGVSNQPQHF
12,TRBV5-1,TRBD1,CASSPGTDGYTF
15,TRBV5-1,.,CASSRDGGSNYGYTF
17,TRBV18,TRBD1,CASSPSVGTGQTDTQYF
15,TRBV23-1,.,CASSQAGVTGNTIYF
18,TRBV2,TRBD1,CASRDPGQGIYGAYEQYF
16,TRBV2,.,CASSNQGSSYNSPLHF
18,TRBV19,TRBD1,CASTSPPGTGRYVYGYTF
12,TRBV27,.,CASSPDPTPAFF
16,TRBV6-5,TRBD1,CASSYSSGTGIDGYTF
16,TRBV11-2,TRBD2,CASSSTSGGWTGELFF
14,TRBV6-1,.,CASSDWAGNYGYTF
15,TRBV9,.,CASSAYRVGSTEAFF
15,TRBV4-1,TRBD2,CASSLVGWGGETQYF
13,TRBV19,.,CATSGLWDTEAFF
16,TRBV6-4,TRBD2,CASSDSTSGGLDEQFF
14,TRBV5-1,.,CASSLTRSTGELFF
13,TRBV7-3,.,CASSLNGNNEQFF
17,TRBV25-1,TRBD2,CASSETGTSGTYNEQFF
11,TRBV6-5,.,CASRQDTEAFF
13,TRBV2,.,CASSASRNSPLHF
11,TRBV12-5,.,CASGLSLEQFF
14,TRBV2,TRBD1,CASSLTGSGYEQYF
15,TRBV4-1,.,CASSLGQKSNYGYTF
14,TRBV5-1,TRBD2,CASSSSGPYNEQFF
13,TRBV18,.,CASSPPSDSPLHF
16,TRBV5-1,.,CASSPRGQQITDTQYF
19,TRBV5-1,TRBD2,CASSLGGTSGGTVKETQYF
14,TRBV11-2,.,CASSLSGGTDTQYF
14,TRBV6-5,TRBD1,CASSAPGQGYEQYF
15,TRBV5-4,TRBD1,CATLRLNTGDYGYTF
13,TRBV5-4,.,CASSPDRSYEQYF
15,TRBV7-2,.,CASSGRRRPGDEQYF
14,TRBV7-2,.,CASSFIGSFYEQYF
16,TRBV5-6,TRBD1,CASSYIQGEHNSPLHF
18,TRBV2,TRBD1,CASLGDRGSSSYNSPLHF
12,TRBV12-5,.,CASGPLPYEQYF
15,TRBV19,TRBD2,CASSDLQTSKDTQYF
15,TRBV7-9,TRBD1,CASSTGTGFGQPQHF
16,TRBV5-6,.,CASSFGGLGSNQPQHF
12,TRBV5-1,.,CASSLSRYEQYF
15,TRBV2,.,CASLPSFIPSYEQYF
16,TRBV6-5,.,CASSSLRGRFTGELFF
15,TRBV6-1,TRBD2,CASISSGGGLSRQYF
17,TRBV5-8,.,CASSLVPQGSYNSPLHF
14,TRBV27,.,CASSPEGRDQPQHF
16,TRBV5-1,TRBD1,CASSLDRTGINEKLFF
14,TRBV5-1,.,CASSPISRHYEQYF
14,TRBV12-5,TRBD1,CASRTGTGPYEQYF